The clone carrying this TCR beta chain occurred a few times. Its antigen remains unknown. TCRdb's copy holds only in-frame clones and misses some; the assay was immunoSEQ multiplex PCR. The sample contains some 86,000 clones, around 80% of which appear only once. The data belong to a study of T cell responses to AZD1222 COVID-19 vaccine. Germline trimming cut 5 bases from V and 3 bases from J; bases unmatched to any gene: 3. The V gene's germline CDR1 is MGHRA and CDR2 YSYEKL. This CDR3 is 13 amino acids long. Findings and limits, study-wide: Along spike, vaccine-associated CD4 TCRs were found throughout, with dominance at 160-218 and 743-854.

This sequence originates from an adult in good health. The chain recombines TRBV4-1 with TRBJ2-5, with 7 bases lining up with TRBD2. The sequences come from peripheral blood, collected on day 0 of AZD1222 vaccination. In DNA, the CDR3 is TGCGCCAGCAGCTCCAGCGGGGAAGAGACCCAGTACTTC. The encoded protein is CASSSSGEETQYF.